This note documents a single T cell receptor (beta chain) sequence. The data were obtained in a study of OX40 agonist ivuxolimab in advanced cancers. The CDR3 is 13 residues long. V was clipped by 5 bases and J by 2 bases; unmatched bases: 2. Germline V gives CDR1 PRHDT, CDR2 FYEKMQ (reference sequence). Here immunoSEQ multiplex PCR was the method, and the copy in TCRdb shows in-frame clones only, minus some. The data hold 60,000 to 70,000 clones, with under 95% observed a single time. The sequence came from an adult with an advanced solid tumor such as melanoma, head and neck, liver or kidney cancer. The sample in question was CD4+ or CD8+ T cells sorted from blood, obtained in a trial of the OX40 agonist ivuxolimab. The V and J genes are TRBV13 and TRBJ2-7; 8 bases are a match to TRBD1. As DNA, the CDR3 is TGTGCCAGCAGCCCGGGACAGGCCTACGAGCAGTACTTC. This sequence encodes CASSPGQAYEQYF.